These T cell receptor beta chains were read from a single sample in a study of blood T cell repertoires in COVID-19. TCRdb keeps only in-frame clones here, not all; method: immunoSEQ multiplex PCR. The sample shows fewer than 180,000 clones, approximately 84% of them seen only once. The sequencing sample was made of peripheral blood. The receptor set was obtained from a man in his 70s with acute or convalescent COVID-19. Both conserved end residues are part of each CDR3. A D gene is named only where the DNA matches it firmly. Rows give clone size only sometimes, using once, few, many, or a class for an expanded clone.

v_call	j_call	d_call	clone_size	cdr3_aa	cdr3_nt
TRBV9	TRBJ1-3	TRBD1	once	CASSRDRGGNTIYF	TGTGCCAGCAGCCGGGACAGGGGTGGAAACACCATATATTTT
TRBV5-1	TRBJ2-2	TRBD2	NA	CASSLQLAGRSGELFF	TGCGCCAGCAGCTTGCAGCTAGCGGGTCGAAGCGGGGAGCTGTTTTTT
TRBV5-1	TRBJ2-5	NA	NA	CASSLVGAQETQYF	TGCGCCAGCAGCTTGGTGGGGGCCCAAGAGACCCAGTACTTC
TRBV6-6	TRBJ1-1	NA	NA	CASSSHTGLNTEAFF	TGTGCCAGCAGTTCTCACACAGGGCTGAACACTGAAGCTTTCTTT
TRBV24-1	TRBJ1-2	NA	NA	CATSEGGESFRGYTF	TGTGCCACCAGTGAAGGCGGAGAGAGCTTCCGGGGCTACACCTTC
TRBV5-1	TRBJ1-5	NA	NA	CASSLEAIEGTNQPQHF	TGCGCCAGCAGCTTGGAGGCCATAGAGGGCACAAATCAGCCCCAGCATTTT
TRBV6-5	TRBJ1-3	TRBD1	NA	CASSLVGTAQGAIYF	TGTGCCAGCAGTTTGGTCGGGACGGCACAGGGGGCCATATATTTT
TRBV3-1/TRBV3-2	TRBJ1-2	TRBD1	once	CASSQGTGRGGYTF	TGTGCCAGCAGCCAGGGGACAGGCCGAGGTGGCTACACCTTC
TRBV28	TRBJ2-7	TRBD1	once	CASSWTGSYEQYF	TGTGCCAGCAGTTGGACAGGGTCCTACGAGCAGTACTTC
TRBV3-1/TRBV3-2	TRBJ2-1	NA	NA	CASSQVPSGPVYNEQFF	TGTGCCAGCAGCCAAGTCCCGAGCGGGCCAGTCTACAATGAGCAGTTCTTC
TRBV6-4	TRBJ1-1	TRBD1	NA	CASSDSVGGLLRGPQHENTEAFF	TGTGCCAGCAGTGACTCTGTTGGCGGCCTTCTGAGGGGGCCTCAACACGAGAACACTGAAGCTTTCTTT
TRBV6-4	TRBJ1-2	NA	NA	CASSRDGAPYGYTF	TGTGCCAGCAGCCGGGATGGCGCACCCTATGGCTACACCTTC
TRBV4-1	TRBJ2-1	NA	NA	CASSQDDTWNEQFF	TGCGCCAGCAGCCAAGATGACACTTGGAATGAGCAGTTCTTC
TRBV28	TRBJ1-6	TRBD1	NA	CASSVGTGNSPLHF	TGTGCCAGCAGTGTCGGGACAGGGAATTCACCCCTCCACTTT
TRBV6-1	TRBJ2-7	NA	NA	CASSDRGLGGQYF	TGTGCCAGCAGTGACAGGGGGTTGGGGGGGCAGTACTTC
TRBV10-3	TRBJ2-3	TRBD1	NA	CAILRDRGSDTQYF	TGTGCCATCCTCCGGGACAGGGGGTCAGATACGCAGTATTTT
TRBV7-3	TRBJ2-2	TRBD1	NA	CASSLRRKLTGQGRGGTGELFF	TGTGCCAGCAGCTTAAGGCGAAAACTCACGGGACAGGGAAGGGGTGGCACCGGGGAGCTGTTTTTT
TRBV2	TRBJ1-5	NA	NA	CASIRGRNQPQHF	TGTGCCAGCATAAGGGGTCGCAATCAGCCCCAGCATTTT
TRBV7-2	TRBJ1-1	NA	few	CASGQRQASTEAFF	TGTGCCAGCGGGCAGAGACAGGCTTCGACTGAAGCTTTCTTT
TRBV5-8	TRBJ1-1	TRBD1	NA	CASFRDRGWMGDRAEAFF	TGTGCCAGCTTCCGGGACAGGGGGTGGATGGGGGACAGGGCTGAAGCTTTCTTT
TRBV18	TRBJ2-1	TRBD1	NA	CASSPAGTGYNEQFF	TGTGCCAGCTCACCAGCCGGGACAGGCTACAATGAGCAGTTCTTC
TRBV11-2	TRBJ1-2	TRBD1	NA	CASSYGGNTGTAGYTF	TGTGCCAGCAGCTACGGAGGGAATACCGGGACAGCAGGCTACACCTTC
TRBV27	TRBJ1-3	TRBD1	NA	CASSLYGTGVGNTIYF	TGTGCCAGCAGTTTATATGGGACAGGGGTTGGAAACACCATATATTTT
TRBV5-4	TRBJ2-6	TRBD1	NA	CASSGGVGPWTGGANVLTF	TGTGCCAGCAGCGGGGGAGTAGGGCCATGGACAGGTGGGGCCAACGTCCTGACTTTC
TRBV9	TRBJ2-7	TRBD1	NA	CASSPGQGPSYEQYF	TGTGCCAGCAGCCCTGGACAGGGCCCCTCCTACGAGCAGTACTTC
TRBV5-1	TRBJ2-2	TRBD1	NA	CASSRGQGGTGELFF	TGCGCCAGCAGCCGGGGACAGGGGGGCACCGGGGAGCTGTTTTTT
TRBV6-1	TRBJ2-5	TRBD2	NA	CASSELAGGPETQYF	TGTGCCAGCAGTGAACTAGCGGGGGGGCCAGAGACCCAGTACTTC
TRBV6-5	TRBJ2-3	TRBD1	NA	CATHRGRNTDTQYF	TGTGCCACCCACAGGGGTCGGAACACAGATACGCAGTATTTT
TRBV9	TRBJ1-1	TRBD1	NA	CASSAGGQLNTEAFF	TGTGCCAGCAGCGCTGGGGGACAGCTAAACACTGAAGCTTTCTTT
TRBV15	TRBJ2-7	NA	once	CATSRDYANYEQYF	TGTGCCACCAGCAGAGATTACGCTAATTACGAGCAGTACTTC
TRBV9	TRBJ2-5	TRBD1	NA	CASSLQGYQETQYF	TGTGCCAGCAGCCTACAGGGGTACCAAGAGACCCAGTACTTC
TRBV10-2	TRBJ2-1	NA	NA	CASSARVGTYNEQFF	TGCGCCAGCAGTGCCAGGGTAGGGACCTACAATGAGCAGTTCTTC
TRBV6-5	TRBJ2-7	NA	NA	CATTFRGYEQYF	TGTGCCACGACGTTTAGGGGCTACGAGCAGTACTTC
TRBV6-5	TRBJ2-2	NA	NA	CASLIPGAPGELFF	TGTGCCAGCCTTATACCGGGAGCTCCCGGGGAGCTGTTTTTT
TRBV6-5	TRBJ1-3	TRBD1	NA	CASSYSGTGEIDTIYF	TGTGCCAGCAGTTACTCCGGGACAGGGGAAATAGACACCATATATTTT
TRBV7-2	TRBJ2-5	TRBD1	NA	CASSSWTGMETQYF	TGTGCCAGCAGCTCCTGGACAGGGATGGAGACCCAGTACTTC
TRBV5-4	TRBJ1-2	TRBD1	NA	CASSLGGLGYTF	TGTGCCAGCAGCTTAGGGGGCTTGGGCTACACCTTC
TRBV5-4	TRBJ2-3	TRBD2	NA	CASSLELAGTDTQYF	TGTGCCAGCAGCTTGGAACTAGCGGGGACAGATACGCAGTATTTT
TRBV6-6	TRBJ1-4	NA	NA	CASRDQGGTNEKLFF	TGTGCCAGCAGAGACCAGGGCGGAACTAATGAAAAACTGTTTTTT
TRBV15	TRBJ1-2	TRBD1	NA	CATSREIGQGGYGYTF	TGTGCCACCAGCAGAGAGATCGGACAGGGAGGGTATGGCTACACCTTC
TRBV28	TRBJ1-2	NA	few	CASSLTGPYGYTF	TGTGCCAGCAGTTTGACAGGTCCCTATGGCTACACCTTC
TRBV2	TRBJ1-5	TRBD1	NA	CASNRGEDQPQHF	TGTGCCAGTAACAGGGGGGAGGATCAGCCCCAGCATTTT